Shown below are 20 T cell receptor beta chains from a single sample sequenced in a study of vaccination and CD4 T cells after COVID-19. Specified treatment: approximately 9-day PBMC culture with coronavirus spike peptide pools or control peptides (ViraFEST assay). The antigens of these receptors remain unknown. An Oncomine TCR Beta short-read assay was used to sequence the DNA from cultured CD4+ T cells. Via MiXCR, TCRdb re-called the PCR reads, giving one row per CDR3 protein. The profile shows over 10,000 distinct CDR3 sequences, over 40% of them singletons. Source material: CD4+ T cells from blood, cultured in vitro. The receptors shown here come from a human donor who had recovered from COVID-19.

The V and J genes are TRBV20-1 and TRBJ2-1, with D tentatively TRBD2 (5 bases). This CDR3 is 14 amino acids long. Trimming shortened V by 6 bases and J by 3 bases, and 15 bases separated the two germline ends. Germline assignment: CDR1 DFQATT and CDR2 SNEGSKA (reference sequence). The CDR3, as DNA: TGCAGTGCAATGGATTGGACTTTCTACAATGAGCAGTTCTTC. This sequence encodes CSAMDWTFYNEQFF.

Only a few counts were recorded for this clonotype. The chain uses TRBV27 and TRBJ2-7, with D maybe TRBD2 (6 bases). The CDR3 has 14 residues. Between the trimmed V and J ends, which lost 8 bases and 2 bases, there was a span of 16 bases. Germline V gene sequence: CDR1 MNHEY, CDR2 SMNVEV (reference sequence). This chain's CDR3 is CASGRKAGPYEQYF. The DNA for the CDR3 is TGTGCCAGCGGCCGCAAGGCGGGGCCCTACGAGCAGTACTTC.

As for this clonotype: The CDR3 does not close with the conserved phenylalanine or tryptophan, likely indicating a read error. This chain joins TRBV6-1 and TRBJ2-3; tentatively, D is TRBD2 (5 bases). The CDR3 is 13 residues long. V shed 6 bases and J shed 3 bases, with 10 bases lying between them. Germline lookup yields CDR1 MNHNS and CDR2 SASEGT. CDR3 loop: CASSPRGTDTQYS. The CDR3 coding sequence is TGTGCCAGCAGCCCCAGAGGGACAGATACGCAGTATTCT.

The gene calls are TRBV14 and TRBJ1-2; 8 positions agree with TRBD1. V dropped 0 bases and J dropped 8; count of bases not matched to a gene: 8. The CDR3 consists of 15 residues. Looked up from germline, CDR1 is SGHDN and CDR2 is FVKESK. As DNA, the CDR3 is TGTGCCAGCAGCCAAGACGGCAGGGGGCGAGAGGGCTACACCTTC. Amino acids: CASSQDGRGREGYTF.

The sample holds one count of this clonotype. The chain links TRBV7-9 to TRBJ2-1, with 8 bases matching TRBD2. The CDR3 runs 15 residues. Unmatched junction bases numbered 3, after V lost 5 bases and J lost 0 bases. CDR1 is SEHNR, CDR2 FQNEAQ, per germline (reference sequence). CDR3: CASSDSGSSYNEQFF. CDR3 sequence (DNA): TGTGCCAGCAGCGACAGCGGGAGCTCCTACAATGAGCAGTTCTTC.

This clonotype was picked up one time. The rearrangement uses TRBV19 and TRBJ2-3; no reliable D call. Trimming took off 3 bases at V and 5 bases at J, with 6 bases between the two ends. The CDR3 length is 12 residues. Looked up from germline, CDR1 is LNHDA and CDR2 is SQIVND (reference sequence). The CDR3 is CASSMNIDTQYF. The DNA for the CDR3 is TGTGCCAGTAGTATGAATATAGATACGCAGTATTTT.

This clonotype has only a few counts. The V gene is TRBV2, the J gene TRBJ1-5; D is undetermined. This CDR3 region has 14 residues. V lost 1 base and J 5 bases, leaving 9 bases between the germline ends. In germline, CDR1 is SNHLY, CDR2 FYNNEI. CDR3 region: CASSEEGSYQPQHF. The CDR3 nucleotides are TGTGCCAGCAGTGAAGAAGGGTCCTATCAGCCCCAGCATTTT.

V gene TRBV6-5 combines with J gene TRBJ1-5; 7 bases agree with TRBD1. J lost 0 bases, V lost 2 bases, and 1 base had no gene match. Germline CDR1 is MNHEY and CDR2 is SVGAGI. The CDR3 runs 15 residues. The CDR3, as DNA: TGTGCCAGCAGTTACGCAGGGGGTAGCAATCAGCCCCAGCATTTT. Its protein is CASSYAGGSNQPQHF.

This clonotype has a handful of counts. The chain links TRBV20-1 to TRBJ1-2; D is undetermined. V was shortened by 0 bases and J by 7 bases, with 12 bases between the two germline ends. The CDR3 is 13 residues long. Germline CDR1 reads DFQATT; CDR2 reads SNEGSKA (reference sequence). In DNA form, the CDR3 reads TGCAGTGCTAGAGAATTTTTTGGGGTTGGCTACACCTTC. It encodes CSAREFFGVGYTF.

This clonotype was observed a handful of times. The J gene is TRBJ1-6, the V gene TRBV6-1, with TRBD1 as a possible D gene (6 bases). The V gene's germline CDR1 is MNHNS and CDR2 SASEGT. Trimming stripped 5 bases from V and 16 bases from J, with 21 bases between. The CDR3 sequence is 14 residues long. The CDR3 DNA follows: TGTGCCAGCAGTACGCTGGACAGCCCTCCGTTTCTCCACTTT. Its translation: CASSTLDSPPFLHF.

The chain carries TRBV20-1 and TRBJ1-2; the D gene is possibly TRBD1 (6 bases). This CDR3 has 14 residues. The V end was cut by 0 bases, the J end by 1 base, with 9 bases between. Looked up from germline, CDR1 is DFQATT and CDR2 is SNEGSKA (reference sequence). CDR3 coding DNA: TGCAGTGCTAGAGAGCAGGGGTTTAACTATGGCTACACCTTC. Protein sequence: CSAREQGFNYGYTF.

The chain links TRBV28 to TRBJ2-7; D perhaps matches TRBD1 (5 bases). Germline lookup yields CDR1 MDHEN and CDR2 SYDVKM. The CDR3 is 14 amino acids. The V and J ends lost 4 bases and 5 bases respectively, with 15 bases between them. The CDR3 sequence is CASSWLRGRHEQYF. The CDR3 DNA reads TGTGCCAGCAGTTGGCTAAGGGGCCGCCACGAGCAGTACTTC.

The chain links TRBV6-1 to TRBJ2-3; D not resolved. The CDR3 totals 13 residues. Per the germline V gene, CDR1 is MNHNS and CDR2 is SASEGT. Trimming stripped 2 bases from V and 5 bases from J, with 8 bases between. CDR3 sequence (DNA): TGTGCCAGCAGTGAATTACAAGGAGATACGCAGTATTTT. Protein product: CASSELQGDTQYF.

The chain has TRBV6-1 and TRBJ1-1, with 8 bases lining up with TRBD1. This CDR3 is 13 amino acids long. Germline V lookup: CDR1 MNHNS, CDR2 SASEGT. V lost 10 bases, J lost 1 base, and 5 bases stayed unmatched. Here the CDR3 reads CATRQGRNTEAFF. The CDR3 DNA reads as TGTGCCACCCGACAGGGGCGGAACACTGAAGCTTTCTTT.

The J gene is TRBJ1-3, the V gene TRBV12-3 or TRBV12-4; D is ambiguous. Trimming pared 5 bases from V and 1 base from J, leaving 6 bases between. This CDR3 spans 13 amino acids. The CDR3 DNA reads as TGTGCCAGCAGTCTCAATTCTGGAAACACCATATATTTT. Amino acids: CASSLNSGNTIYF.

This clonotype was seen more than once but under ten times. J is TRBJ1-1 and V is TRBV19; a possible D gene is TRBD1 (6 bases). The V end was cut by 6 bases, the J end by 1 base, with 12 bases between. CDR1 and CDR2 (germline): LNHDA, SQIVND (reference sequence). The CDR3 has 14 amino acids. The CDR3 loop is CASSRGQTNTEAFF. Here the CDR3 DNA reads TGTGCCAGTAGCAGGGGCCAAACGAACACTGAAGCTTTCTTT.

This clonotype is a singleton in its sample. This chain connects TRBV20-1 to TRBJ2-1; 8 bases match TRBD2. This CDR3 is built from 14 residues. After removal of 6 bases from V and 7 bases from J, the junction contained 11 bases not matched to a gene. Germline V gene lookup returns CDR1 DFQATT and CDR2 SNEGSKA (reference sequence). The CDR3 DNA reads as TGCAGTGCCGAAACTAGCGGAGGACCAAATGAGCAGTTCTTC. This sequence encodes CSAETSGGPNEQFF.

The chain employs TRBV5-8 and TRBJ2-2; D gene ambiguous. With 2 bases removed from V and 0 bases from J, the gap between germline ends came to 11 bases. Germline CDR1 reads SGHTS; CDR2 reads YDEGEE. This CDR3 has 16 amino acids. As DNA, the CDR3 is TGTGCCAGCAGCTTAATCGTGACAACGAACACCGGGGAGCTGTTTTTT. Translating gives CASSLIVTTNTGELFF. Together with reference TRBV5-8 and TRBJ2-2, the CDR3 gives the full variable domain: EAGVTQSPTHLIKTRGQQATLRCSPISGHTSVYWYQQALGLGLQFLLWYDEGEERNRGNFPPRFSGRQFPNYSSELNVNALELEDSALYLCASSLIVTTNTGELFFGEGSRLTVL.

The chain employs TRBV20-1 and TRBJ1-1, with D possibly being TRBD1 (5 bases). V was pared by 0 bases and J by 1 base, with 15 bases between. Germline V gene data show CDR1 as DFQATT and CDR2 as SNEGSKA (reference sequence). CDR3 length: 16 residues. The CDR3 loop reads CSARDMGGARNTEAFF. DNA for the CDR3: TGCAGTGCTAGAGATATGGGAGGGGCAAGGAACACTGAAGCTTTCTTT.

The chain combines TRBV10-3 with TRBJ2-5; TRBD1 matches at 10 bases. Per germline, CDR1 ENHRY and CDR2 SYGVKD. The CDR3 is 16 amino acids. The V and J ends lost 2 bases and 5 bases, in that order; junction bases with no gene match: 8. The CDR3 protein is CAISERRTGGRETQYF. The CDR3 DNA sequence: TGTGCCATCAGTGAGAGGAGGACAGGGGGAAGGGAGACCCAGTACTTC.